Sequencing of this T cell receptor (beta chain) was carried out in a study of control samples from healthy donors and cancer patients (TCRdb year 2020). Trimming accounts for 6 bases at V and 5 bases at J, while the number of junction bases matched to no gene is 5. From its cysteine to its phenylalanine, the CDR3 spans 14 amino acids. The DNA shown is the 42-base CDR3, in frame from base 1. CDR1 and CDR2 (KGHSH, LQKENI) derive from the germline V gene. Libraries came from the immunoSEQ multiplex PCR assay. As stored in TCRdb, this immuneACCESS dataset retains in-frame rearrangements with V and J assigned. A fraction of the clones does not appear; measured against another copy, unresolved V genes explain less than half of the discrepancy, and the remainder lacks a known reason. This sample holds some 150,000 clones; 94% were observed only once. Of the sample, about an eighth is held by the ten largest clones.

A word on this clone: Its antigen target is currently unknown. No quality values exist for individual bases; no much larger clone is one base distant.

The source of this sequence is a man aged 35 to 55 in good health. Sequenced material: blood. Recombination connected TRBV18 to TRBJ2-7; the central 12 bases match TRBD1. The nucleotide sequence reads TGTGCCAGCTCCCCGGGACAGGGGGCCCACGAGCAGTACTTC. Translation gives CASSPGQGAHEQYF.